What follows are 5 T cell receptor beta chains derived from one specimen sequenced in a study of T-cell reconstitution after alpha-beta-depleted transplantation in children (dated by TCRdb to 2015 to 2016). Library construction relied on PCR. Instrument used: Illumina HiSeq 2500. TCR libraries were prepared with molecular barcoding, using unique molecular identifiers to normalize TCRbeta repertoire quantification. TCRdb reprocessing: public reads trimmed at Q25 with fastp, clones called with MiXCR, in-frame beta chains kept. Each CDR3 protein appears once, grouped with its most common genes and DNA. Within this sample are 500,000 or so distinct CDR3 sequences, with about 30% of them counted one time only. Less than 2.5% of the sample is held by the ten biggest clonotypes. Specimen: PBMCs from the stem cell graft donor, collected from the stem cell graft. Source of these receptors: a human donor who donated a stem cell graft to a child with aplastic anemia.

The V call is TRBV20-1, the J call TRBJ2-1, with D perhaps assigned TRBD1 or TRBD2 (6 bases each). The V end was cut by 6 bases, the J end by 9 bases, with 27 bases between. The CDR3 is 16 amino acids. Per the germline V gene, CDR1 is DFQATT and CDR2 is SNEGSKA (reference sequence). CDR3 sequence (DNA): TGCAGTGCCCCGCGTCCTGGGCTAGCGTCGACAGGTGAGCAGTTCTTC. The encoded protein is CSAPRPGLASTGEQFF.

The J gene is TRBJ1-1, the V gene TRBV11-2; D unclear. Germline loops: CDR1 SGHAT, CDR2 FQNNGV. V was pared by 1 base and J by 3 bases, with 3 bases between. The CDR3 is made up of 12 amino acids. CDR3 loop: CASSLAHTEAFF. The CDR3 DNA reads TGTGCCAGCAGCTTAGCGCACACTGAAGCTTTCTTT.

The V and J genes are TRBV7-7 and TRBJ2-2; 7 positions match TRBD1. CDR3 length: 16 amino acids. V lost 4 bases and J lost 6; bases outside the gene matches: 11. The germline CDR1 and CDR2 sequences are SSHAT and FNYEAQ (reference sequence). CDR3 coding DNA: TGTGCCAGCAGCTCTTTCCTGGGACAGCTTTCCGGGGAGCTGTTTTTT. Encoded protein: CASSSFLGQLSGELFF.

This clonotype was counted only a few times. This rearrangement joins TRBV7-2 to TRBJ1-1; the D gene is possibly TRBD1 (6 bases). The CDR3 contains 14 residues. V was trimmed by 1 base and J by 6 bases, leaving 12 bases between them. Germline CDR1 reads SGHTA; CDR2 reads FQGNSA. The CDR3 protein is CASSLVREGAEAFF. CDR3 in DNA: TGTGCCAGCAGCTTAGTCAGGGAGGGGGCTGAAGCTTTCTTT.

In this sample, this clonotype turned up a few times. This sequence joins TRBV7-8 and TRBJ2-5; 7 nucleotides align to TRBD1. The CDR3 has 13 residues. From germline, CDR1 is SGHVS and CDR2 FQNEAQ. Trimming took 5 bases from V and 5 from J; bases not matched to a gene: 5. This CDR3 is CASSADRLETQYF. CDR3 bases: TGTGCCAGCAGCGCGGACAGGTTGGAGACCCAGTACTTC.